This T cell receptor beta chain was sequenced during a study of cytomegalovirus exposure and HLA in healthy donors. Only in-frame clones appear in the TCRdb table, and some are missing; sequencing was by immunoSEQ multiplex PCR. The sample has about 150,000 clones, 86% seen once; the top ten hold approximately 20%. Study-wide results and limits: Three chains linked to CMV were shown in vitro to be specific for CMV antigens.

This clone was counted only a few times. Its antigen is still unknown. V dropped 8 bases and J dropped 6 bases, with 16 bases sitting between them. The CDR3 has 12 residues. Germline values: CDR1 SQVTM, CDR2 ANQGSEA. The sample comprised PBMCs. The receptor comes from a young man in good health and CMV-seropositive. J is TRBJ1-2 and V is TRBV29-1, with D possibly being TRBD1 (6 bases). The CDR3 reads CSLGTQPNGYTF. The CDR3 region has the DNA TGCAGCCTCGGGACACAACCAAATGGCTACACCTTC.